This T cell receptor (beta chain) was identified in a study of blood T cell repertoires in COVID-19. Study-level information: Samples taken during acute and convalescent COVID-19 were collected in the United States, Italy and Spain.

CDR3 length equals 16 residues. With V trimmed by 5 bases and J by 3 bases, 8 bases remained unmatched. Germline lookup yields CDR1 SGHTA and CDR2 FQGNSA. This clone was detected only a few times. Study processing details: Nucleated cell counts were estimated from reference gene primer amplification. The method was immunoSEQ multiplex PCR; TCRdb's version includes in-frame clones alone and lacks a portion of them. V and J calls plus clone size are reproduced from that table; the DNA served to infer D and trimming. Among about 190,000 clones listed, 82% were seen once. This TCR was sampled from a woman aged 60-70 years with COVID-19, enrolled during active disease. Sample: peripheral blood. The chain links TRBV7-2 to TRBJ2-7; TRBD2 matches at 12 bases. The DNA of the CDR3 is TGTGCCAGCAGCCACTCGAGGACTAGCGGGATCTACGAGCAGTACTTC. This codes for CASSHSRTSGIYEQYF.